This passage covers 27 T cell receptor beta chains from one sample sequenced in a study of cytomegalovirus exposure and HLA in healthy donors. Use of 60 Vbeta and 13 Jbeta primers characterized the PCR. Profiling relied on immunoSEQ multiplex PCR, and the TCRdb table lists in-frame clones only, not all of them. Altogether approximately 79,000 clones are present, roughly 80% being singletons, with the ten largest covering less than 25%. The source material was PBMCs. These TCRs come from a woman aged 40 to 50 in good health and CMV-seropositive.

V gene TRBV27 combines with J gene TRBJ1-6; D remains ambiguous. Germline lookup yields CDR1 MNHEY and CDR2 SMNVEV (reference sequence). The CDR3 covers 16 residues. The V and J ends lost 6 bases and 6 bases respectively, with 18 bases between them. CDR3 in amino acids: CASSNRPGLLNSPLHF. DNA of the CDR3: TGTGCCAGCAGCAATCGACCGGGTCTCCTTAATTCACCCCTCCACTTT.

The rearrangement uses TRBV5-1 and TRBJ1-1, with a possible D match to TRBD1 (6 bases). Trimming shortened V by 4 bases and J by 0 bases, and 13 bases separated the two germline ends. Germline CDR1 reads SGHRS; CDR2 reads YFSETQ. The CDR3 spans 15 residues. The CDR3 DNA is TGCGCCAGCAGCCCGCAACAGGGTCTGAACACTGAAGCTTTCTTT. Translating it yields CASSPQQGLNTEAFF.

The genes are TRBV11-3 and TRBJ2-7; no clear D gene. The CDR3 totals 12 residues. Per the germline V gene, CDR1 is SGHNT and CDR2 is YENEEA. Trimming pared 6 bases from V and 7 bases from J, leaving 13 bases between. The CDR3 sequence is CASSQIPEEQYF. The CDR3 bases are TGTGCCAGCAGTCAAATTCCCGAGGAGCAGTACTTC.

The chain joins TRBV6-1 to TRBJ2-7; D gene unclear. Germline loops: CDR1 MNHNS, CDR2 SASEGT. V lost 4 bases and J lost 4, with 11 bases in between. CDR3 size: 13 residues. DNA for the CDR3: TGTGCCAGCAGTGGAGCGTCGTATTACGAGCAGTACTTC. Amino acids: CASSGASYYEQYF.

The chain is built from TRBV6-5 and TRBJ1-2, with 8 bases fitting TRBD1. J gave up 4 bases and V 6 bases, and 7 bases lay outside the gene matches. This CDR3 spans 14 amino acids. From germline, CDR1 is MNHEY and CDR2 SVGAGI. Written as DNA, the CDR3 is TGTGCCAGCAGCTCGGCGGGGACAGGCTATGGCTACACCTTC. Translation gives CASSSAGTGYGYTF.

The rearrangement links TRBV2 to TRBJ1-6, with 8 bases that match TRBD1. Germline V gene sequence: CDR1 SNHLY, CDR2 FYNNEI. This CDR3 is 16 amino acids long. With 5 bases clipped from V and 6 bases from J, the junction kept 9 bases outside the gene matches. The CDR3 loop reads CASSWDRPGSNSPLHF. The CDR3, as DNA: TGTGCCAGCAGTTGGGACAGGCCTGGAAGTAATTCACCCCTCCACTTT.

The J gene is TRBJ2-3, the V gene TRBV7-9, with D uncertain. Trimming shortened V by 3 bases and J by 1 base, and 5 bases separated the two germline ends. There are 13 residues in the CDR3. In germline, CDR1 is SEHNR, CDR2 FQNEAQ (reference sequence). The CDR3 region has the DNA TGTGCCAGCAGCTTGGCCCGCACAGATACGCAGTATTTT. Protein product: CASSLARTDTQYF.

In this sample, this clone turned up once. The chain recombines TRBV27 with TRBJ1-2, with 7 bases aligning to TRBD1. The V segment lost 5 bases and the J segment 4 bases; nucleotides outside the gene matches: 10. Germline V lookup: CDR1 MNHEY, CDR2 SMNVEV (reference sequence). The CDR3 sequence is 15 residues long. CDR3 nucleotides: TGTGCCAGCAGTCCTCACCCGGGACAGCCCTATGGCTACACCTTC. Its protein product is CASSPHPGQPYGYTF.

This clone was recorded once. The gene calls are TRBV30 and TRBJ2-4; a possible D gene is TRBD2 (6 bases). V was clipped by 0 bases and J by 4 bases, with 10 bases between them. The CDR3 has 14 amino acids. Germline values: CDR1 GTSNPN, CDR2 SVGIG (reference sequence). DNA of the CDR3: TGTGCCTGGAGTGTGGGGGGTGGTAAAAACATTCAGTACTTC. Translation: CAWSVGGGKNIQYF.

The CDR3 spells CASSLESGGMNTEAFF. The CDR3 DNA reads as TGTGCCAGCAGCTTGGAGTCAGGGGGAATGAACACTGAAGCTTTCTTT. The gene calls are TRBV5-6 and TRBJ1-1; 7 bases agree with TRBD1. Looked up from germline, CDR1 is SGHDT and CDR2 is YYEEEE. V was clipped by 0 bases and J by 0 bases; unmatched bases: 5. The CDR3 is 16 amino acids.

V and J are TRBV5-1 and TRBJ1-4, with TRBD1 matching 10 bases. CDR1 and CDR2 (germline): SGHRS, YFSETQ. V dropped 4 bases and J dropped 11; count of bases not matched to a gene: 8. CDR3 length equals 14 residues. CDR3 residues: CASSPRTGGIKLFF. The CDR3 nucleotides are TGCGCCAGCAGCCCGAGGACAGGGGGAATTAAACTGTTTTTT.

The chain links TRBV15 to TRBJ1-5, with 8 bases that match TRBD1. The CDR3 runs to 16 residues. CDR1 and CDR2 from the germline V gene are LNHNV and YYDKDF (reference sequence). After removal of 0 bases from V and 7 bases from J, the junction contained 8 bases not matched to a gene. CDR3 sequence reads: CATSRDQGTGEQPQHF. The DNA for the CDR3 is TGTGCCACCAGCAGAGATCAGGGGACAGGAGAACAGCCCCAGCATTTT.

The V call is TRBV30, the J call TRBJ1-2, with 10 bases aligning to TRBD1. Trimming removed 5 bases from V and 7 bases from J; junction bases left unmatched: 4. This CDR3 region has 12 residues. The V gene's germline CDR1 is GTSNPN and CDR2 SVGIG (reference sequence). The CDR3 DNA reads as TGTGCCTGGCGACAGGGGGCGCGTGGCTACACCTTC. Amino acids: CAWRQGARGYTF.

A few counts support this clone. In nucleotides, the CDR3 is TGTGCCAGCAGTTTCGGGGTAGATCAGCCCCAGCATTTT. Amino acid sequence: CASSFGVDQPQHF. The chain recombines TRBV28 with TRBJ1-5, with no clear D. The CDR3 sequence is 13 residues long. Germline values: CDR1 MDHEN, CDR2 SYDVKM. Trimming pared 3 bases from V and 5 bases from J, leaving 8 bases between.

The chain employs TRBV5-8 and TRBJ2-1, with 15 bases matching TRBD2. The CDR3 loop spans 15 amino acids. The V and J ends lost 4 bases and 10 bases, in that order; junction bases with no gene match: 6. In germline, CDR1 is SGHTS, CDR2 YDEGEE. CDR3 sequence reads: CASSPGLAGGGEQFF. CDR3 in DNA: TGTGCCAGCAGCCCCGGACTAGCGGGAGGGGGAGAGCAGTTCTTC.

The J gene is TRBJ1-6, the V gene TRBV19; tentative D call: TRBD1 (6 bases). V gave up 1 base and J gave up 10 bases, with 17 bases separating them. The CDR3 runs to 16 residues. Germline V gives CDR1 LNHDA, CDR2 SQIVND (reference sequence). The CDR3 loop is CASSIGGQNSGSPLHF. The CDR3 DNA follows: TGTGCCAGTAGTATAGGTGGACAGAATTCGGGGTCACCCCTCCACTTT. Based on the CDR3 plus reference TRBV19 and TRBJ1-6, the full variable domain is DGGITQSPKYLFRKEGQNVTLSCEQNLNHDAMYWYRQDPGQGLRLIYYSQIVNDFQKGDIAEGYSVSREKKESFPLTVTSAQKNPTAFYLCASSIGGQNSGSPLHFGNGTRLTVT.

The rearrangement joins TRBV2 to TRBJ2-3; D remains ambiguous. The CDR3 sequence is 16 residues long. Germline lookup yields CDR1 SNHLY and CDR2 FYNNEI. Trimming cost V 4 bases and J 1 base, with 15 bases left between them. The CDR3 is CASSGLAWYGTDTQYF. DNA for the CDR3: TGTGCCAGCAGTGGATTGGCCTGGTACGGCACAGATACGCAGTATTTT.

This clone was counted at least ten times. The CDR3 is CASFSTWTGSFGNTIYF. The DNA for the CDR3 is TGTGCCAGTTTCTCCACTTGGACAGGGAGCTTTGGAAACACCATATATTTT. This chain joins TRBV2 and TRBJ1-3, with 8 bases identical to TRBD1. V trimming: 9 bases; J trimming: 3 bases; junction bases outside the gene matches: 16. Germline CDR1 reads SNHLY; CDR2 reads FYNNEI. CDR3 length equals 17 residues.

The V call is TRBV4-2, the J call TRBJ2-7, with 8 bases fitting TRBD1. Trimming took 5 bases from V and 6 from J; bases not matched to a gene: 15. Germline V gene sequence: CDR1 LGHNA, CDR2 YNFKEQ. CDR3 length: 16 residues. Written as DNA, the CDR3 is TGTGCCAGCAGCGGGACAGGCTCCGCTAGGCGCAGCGAGCAGTACTTC. This translates into CASSGTGSARRSEQYF.

The V gene is TRBV28, the J gene TRBJ1-2; 7 bases map to TRBD1. V was clipped by 5 bases and J by 1 base; unmatched bases: 7. This CDR3 comprises 15 residues. Germline lookup yields CDR1 MDHEN and CDR2 SYDVKM. The CDR3: CASSAHRDSNYGYTF. DNA for the CDR3: TGTGCCAGCAGTGCGCACCGGGACAGTAACTATGGCTACACCTTC.

V is TRBV29-1 and J is TRBJ1-1; no clear D gene. The CDR3 length is 12 residues. Germline values: CDR1 SQVTM, CDR2 ANQGSEA. V was clipped by 4 bases and J by 4 bases, with 10 bases between them. The DNA for the CDR3 is TGCAGCGTTGGGTTCGTCAGCACTGAAGCTTTCTTT. It is translated as CSVGFVSTEAFF.

Here the CDR3 reads CSVVRGTGNEQFF. The CDR3 region has the DNA TGCAGCGTTGTCAGGGGGACCGGGAATGAGCAGTTCTTC. The chain joins TRBV29-1 to TRBJ2-1; TRBD1 agrees at 7 bases. The V gene end was trimmed by 4 bases and the J gene end by 7 bases; junction bases not matched to a gene: 7. Germline V gene sequence: CDR1 SQVTM, CDR2 ANQGSEA. This CDR3 has 13 residues.

The chain links TRBV28 to TRBJ2-3, with 8 bases aligning to TRBD1. The trim removed 5 bases at V and 6 bases at J, leaving 4 bases unmatched. Looked up from germline, CDR1 is MDHEN and CDR2 is SYDVKM. CDR3 length equals 13 residues. CDR3 in amino acids: CASSPTGVDTQYF. The CDR3 coding sequence is TGTGCCAGCAGTCCGACAGGGGTGGATACGCAGTATTTT.

On this clone itself: This specimen includes other DNA sequences encoding the same CDR3. V usage is TRBV5-1 and J usage is TRBJ1-2, with 9 bases identical to TRBD1. CDR3 length: 13 residues. Per the germline V gene, CDR1 is SGHRS and CDR2 is YFSETQ. With V trimmed by 3 bases and J by 5 bases, 2 bases remained unmatched. The CDR3 nucleotides read TGCGCCAGCAGCTCGGGACAGGGTTATGGCTACACCTTC. Translating gives CASSSGQGYGYTF.

This clone showed up just once. The chain carries TRBV7-9 and TRBJ2-5; 8 nucleotides agree with TRBD1. There are 14 residues in the CDR3. The V and J ends lost 5 bases and 5 bases, in that order; junction bases with no gene match: 7. The germline V gene has CDR1 SEHNR and CDR2 FQNEAQ (reference sequence). CDR3 DNA: TGTGCCAGCAGCCCGACAGGGGCGAGGGAGACCCAGTACTTC. It translates to CASSPTGARETQYF. The complete variable domain, with remaining parts taken from reference TRBV7-9 and TRBJ2-5, reads DTGVSQNPRHKITKRGQNVTFRCDPISEHNRLYWYRQTLGQGPEFLTYFQNEAQLEKSRLLSDRFSAERPKGSFSTLEIQRTEQGDSAMYLCASSPTGARETQYFGPGTRLLVL.

This chain links TRBV2 with TRBJ1-2; TRBD1 is a possible D gene (5 bases). Germline V gives CDR1 SNHLY, CDR2 FYNNEI. This CDR3 is 14 amino acids long. V lost 1 base, J lost 4 bases, and 10 bases lay in between. CDR3 region: CASSEEGLPYGYTF. CDR3 coding DNA: TGTGCCAGCAGTGAAGAGGGGCTACCCTATGGCTACACCTTC. The full variable domain, in which reference TRBV2 and TRBJ1-2 provide the parts outside the CDR3, is EPEVTQTPSHQVTQMGQEVILRCVPISNHLYFYWYRQILGQKVEFLVSFYNNEISEKSEIFDDQFSVERPDGSNFTLKIRSTKLEDSAMYFCASSEEGLPYGYTFGSGTRLTVV.

V gene TRBV30 combines with J gene TRBJ1-5; TRBD1 is a possible D gene (6 bases). Trimming took 5 bases from V and 7 from J, leaving 15 bases between them. The length of the CDR3 is 13 residues. Germline V lookup: CDR1 GTSNPN, CDR2 SVGIG (reference sequence). The CDR3 region has the DNA TGTGCCTGGGGGGGGGCAGGAGAACAGCCCCAGCATTTT. Residues: CAWGGAGEQPQHF. Full variable domain (missing parts from reference TRBV30 and TRBJ1-5): SQTIHQWPATLVQPVGSPLSLECTVEGTSNPNLYWYRQAAGRGLQLLFYSVGIGQISSEVPQNLSASRPQDRQFILSSKKLLLSDSGFYLCAWGGAGEQPQHFGDGTRLSIL.